This T cell receptor beta chain stems from a study of response to subunit inactivated influenza vaccine. TCRdb itself ran the RT-PCR reads through MiXCR, one entry per CDR3 protein. The sample lists 500,000 to 600,000 distinct CDR3 sequences, about 11% occurring once. Only a few counts were recorded for this clonotype. The germline V and J ends were trimmed by 0 bases and 6 bases, with 7 bases remaining between them. This CDR3 contains 13 residues. Germline values: CDR1 MRHNA, CDR2 SNTAGT. The sample was also linked to a second study, of T cells expressing NK-cell markers. As that study records: What made the TCR beta cDNA was 5'RACE template switching with UMIs.

The gene calls are TRBV6-4 and TRBJ2-3; no clear D. The source is a man in his fifties or sixties who received an inactivated influenza vaccine. The material sequenced was PBMCs from blood, taken on the day of vaccination. The CDR3 DNA reads TGTGCCAGCAGTGACTCTTACCTGGATACGCAGTATTTT. It specifies CASSDSYLDTQYF.